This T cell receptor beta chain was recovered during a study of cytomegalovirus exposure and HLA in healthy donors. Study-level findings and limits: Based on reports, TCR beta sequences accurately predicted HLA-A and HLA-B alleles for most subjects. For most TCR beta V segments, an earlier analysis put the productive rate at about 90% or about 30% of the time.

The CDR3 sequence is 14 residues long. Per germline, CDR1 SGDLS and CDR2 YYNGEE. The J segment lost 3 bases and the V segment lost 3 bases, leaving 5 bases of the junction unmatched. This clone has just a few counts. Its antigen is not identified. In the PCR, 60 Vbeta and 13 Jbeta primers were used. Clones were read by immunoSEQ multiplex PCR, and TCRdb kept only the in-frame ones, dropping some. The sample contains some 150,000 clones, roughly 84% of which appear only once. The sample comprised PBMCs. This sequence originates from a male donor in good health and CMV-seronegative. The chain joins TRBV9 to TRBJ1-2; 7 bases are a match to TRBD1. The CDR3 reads CASSAGQGDYGYTF. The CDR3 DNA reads TGTGCCAGCAGCGCCGGGCAGGGGGACTATGGCTACACCTTC. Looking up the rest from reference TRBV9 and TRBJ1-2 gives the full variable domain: DSGVTQTPKHLITATGQRVTLRCSPRSGDLSVYWYQQSLDQGLQFLIQYYNGEERAKGNILERFSAQQFPDLHSELNLSSLELGDSALYFCASSAGQGDYGYTFGSGTRLTVV.